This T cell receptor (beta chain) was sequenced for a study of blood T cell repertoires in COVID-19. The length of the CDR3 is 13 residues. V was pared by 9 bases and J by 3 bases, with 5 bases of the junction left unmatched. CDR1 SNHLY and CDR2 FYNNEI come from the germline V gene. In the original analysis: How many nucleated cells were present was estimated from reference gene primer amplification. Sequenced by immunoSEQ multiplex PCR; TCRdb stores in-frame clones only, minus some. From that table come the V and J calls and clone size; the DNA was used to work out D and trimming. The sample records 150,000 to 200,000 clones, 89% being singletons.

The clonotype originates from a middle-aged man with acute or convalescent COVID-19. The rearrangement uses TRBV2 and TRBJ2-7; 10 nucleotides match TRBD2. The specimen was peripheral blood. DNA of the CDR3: TGTGCCAGTAGAATAGCGGGGGGCTACGAGCAGTACTTC. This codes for CASRIAGGYEQYF.